Below, one TCR beta chain is given with its context. The antigen is unknown. The limits of the CDR3 on the DNA are not certain, so only TCRdb's listed CDR3 is given. The CDR3 spans 19 residues, counting both ends. The data were taken from a study of vaccination and CD4 T cells after COVID-19. About the research overall: Post-COVID samples had a sampling time that fell a median around 100 days after diagnosis (range 35 to 161). Stimulation of cells relied on overlapping spike peptides derived from SARS-CoV-2, HCoV-NL63, HCoV-OC43 and HCoV-229E.

Sequenced with the Oncomine TCR Beta short-read assay was DNA taken from cultured CD4+ T cells. The authors extracted genomic DNA from cultured CD4+ T cells. TCRdb reanalysed the PCR reads using MiXCR and keeps one entry per CDR3 protein. The repertoire includes thousands of distinct CDR3 sequences, less than 60% of them detected once, and 45% to 50% sits in the top ten. The treatment was: approximately 11-day PBMC culture with coronavirus spike peptide pools or control peptides (ViraFEST assay). ViraFEST used peptide pools to expand antigen-specific T cells before TCR sequencing. The origin of this receptor is a human donor who had recovered from COVID-19. The V gene is TRBV7-5, the J gene TRBJ1-1; the D call of TRBD1 is as the table states it, not checked on the DNA. TRBV7-5 is labeled a pseudogene. The source material was CD4+ T cells from blood, cultured in vitro. The CDR3 loop reads CISVSEPLPRGRENTEAFF.